This passage covers 9 T cell receptor beta chains from one sample sequenced in a study of T cell responses to AZD1222 COVID-19 vaccine. Clones were sequenced by immunoSEQ multiplex PCR, and TCRdb holds only the in-frame ones, with some missing. The sample holds 100,000 to 120,000 clones; approximately 89% are singletons and the top ten take approximately 3%. Sequenced material: peripheral blood, taken on day 0 of MenACWY control vaccination. The source of these receptors is an adult in good health.

The chain uses TRBV7-9 and TRBJ2-1; 10 bases line up with TRBD2. The J segment lost 4 bases and the V segment lost 2 bases, leaving 5 bases of the junction unmatched. The CDR3 contains 16 residues. Looked up from germline, CDR1 is SEHNR and CDR2 is FQNEAQ (reference sequence). As DNA, the CDR3 is TGTGCCAGCAGCTTATCTCTAGCGGGGGTTTACAATGAGCAGTTCTTC. This encodes CASSLSLAGVYNEQFF. Combining the CDR3 with reference TRBV7-9 and TRBJ2-1 gives the whole variable domain DTGVSQNPRHKITKRGQNVTFRCDPISEHNRLYWYRQTLGQGPEFLTYFQNEAQLEKSRLLSDRFSAERPKGSFSTLEIQRTEQGDSAMYLCASSLSLAGVYNEQFFGPGTRLTVL.

This chain uses TRBV5-6 with TRBJ1-6; TRBD1 agrees at 7 bases. Germline lookup yields CDR1 SGHDT and CDR2 YYEEEE. The CDR3 contains 15 residues. Trimming took 2 bases from V and 7 from J; bases not matched to a gene: 6. This CDR3 reads CASSLDSTGNSPLHF. DNA for the CDR3: TGTGCCAGCAGCTTAGATTCGACAGGGAATTCACCCCTCCACTTT. The whole variable domain, filled in from reference TRBV5-6 and TRBJ1-6, reads DAGVTQSPTHLIKTRGQQVTLRCSPKSGHDTVSWYQQALGQGPQFIFQYYEEEERQRGNFPDRFSGHQFPNYSSELNVNALLLGDSALYLCASSLDSTGNSPLHFGNGTRLTVT.

CDR3 sequence: CASSYSRQGPYEQYF. CDR3 in DNA: TGTGCCAGCAGTTACTCGCGACAGGGCCCCTACGAGCAGTACTTC. The J gene is TRBJ2-7, the V gene TRBV6-6; 7 positions agree with TRBD1. Losses at the gene ends were 0 bases for V and 2 bases for J; bases not matched to a gene: 4. Germline loops: CDR1 MNHNY, CDR2 SVGAGI (reference sequence). CDR3 size: 15 residues.

This clone appeared a single time. This sequence joins TRBV9 and TRBJ2-7, with 7 bases identical to TRBD1. Germline CDR1 SGDLS, CDR2 YYNGEE. This CDR3 is built from 14 residues. After removal of 2 bases from V and 0 bases from J, the junction contained 2 bases not matched to a gene. The CDR3 here is CASSVGQDSYEQYF. The CDR3 coding sequence is TGTGCCAGCAGCGTTGGACAGGACTCCTACGAGCAGTACTTC.

This clone was observed a few times. The V and J genes are TRBV7-2 and TRBJ2-7; no clear D gene. CDR1 SGHTA and CDR2 FQGNSA come from the germline V gene. The CDR3 length is 13 residues. The V and J ends lost 1 base and 4 bases respectively, with 8 bases between them. CDR3 in DNA: TGTGCCAGCAGCTTAGGAGGCCTTTACGAGCAGTACTTC. This encodes CASSLGGLYEQYF.

This chain uses TRBV5-1 with TRBJ2-1; tentative D call: TRBD2 (6 bases). The V end was cut by 0 bases, the J end by 1 base, with 8 bases between. Germline V CDR1 and CDR2: SGHRS, YFSETQ. The CDR3 runs 15 residues. Here the CDR3 reads CASSLDGSSYNEQFF. The CDR3 region has the DNA TGCGCCAGCAGCTTGGACGGGAGTTCCTACAATGAGCAGTTCTTC.

The CDR3 protein is CASSLLGQWAGNTIYF. The CDR3 coding sequence is TGTGCCAGCAGCTTGTTGGGTCAATGGGCTGGAAACACCATATATTTT. The V gene is TRBV5-6, the J gene TRBJ1-3, with unresolved D. Germline V gene data show CDR1 as SGHDT and CDR2 as YYEEEE. V was cut by 1 base and J by 2 bases, with 13 bases left in between. The CDR3 contains 16 residues.

The chain employs TRBV11-1 and TRBJ2-2; the match to TRBD1 covers 10 bases. The CDR3 is made up of 15 amino acids. With V trimmed by 8 bases and J by 7 bases, 10 bases remained unmatched. CDR1 is SGHAT and CDR2 is FQDESV in the germline V gene (reference sequence). CDR3 in DNA: TGTGCCAGCTTTTTGGGACAGGGGACCCACGGGGAGCTGTTTTTT. Residues: CASFLGQGTHGELFF.

The chain combines TRBV11-2 with TRBJ2-2; the match to TRBD2 covers 13 bases. Trimming took 7 bases from V and 4 from J; bases not matched to a gene: 3. Germline values: CDR1 SGHAT, CDR2 FQNNGV. This CDR3 has 15 amino acids. The CDR3 here is CASTRLAGGTGELFF. The CDR3 DNA follows: TGTGCCAGCACCAGACTAGCGGGGGGCACCGGGGAGCTGTTTTTT.